These T cell receptor beta chains were read from a single sample in a study of blood T cell repertoires in COVID-19. Here immunoSEQ multiplex PCR was the method, and the copy in TCRdb shows in-frame clones only, minus some. Seen here are approximately 180,000 clones, roughly 88% observed once, and the top ten hold 12% to 15%. The specimen sequenced was PBMCs or T cells enriched from blood (not recorded which). The receptors here all came from a man aged 45-65 years who had recovered from COVID-19. The CDR3 runs from the conserved cysteine through the conserved F or W. A D gene is named only where the DNA matches it firmly. Not every row has a clone size; where given, it reads once, few, many or a size class.

j_call d_call clone_size v_call cdr3_aa cdr3_nt
TRBJ1-1 . few TRBV19 CASGEGIRGSEAFF TGTGCCAGTGGGGAGGGTATCCGAGGCTCTGAAGCTTTCTTT
TRBJ2-2 TRBD1 . TRBV11-3 CASSLGPRTGSTRELFF TGTGCCAGCAGCTTAGGTCCCCGGACAGGTTCCACCCGGGAGCTGTTTTTT
TRBJ1-1 . . TRBV19 CASSIPRGTEAFF TGTGCCAGTAGTATCCCCCGGGGGACTGAAGCTTTCTTT
TRBJ1-4 . . TRBV6-6 CASKAGPTNEKLFF TGTGCCAGCAAGGCAGGGCCAACTAATGAAAAACTGTTTTTT
TRBJ2-1 TRBD2 . TRBV7-9 CASSPILAGGYNEQFF TGTGCCAGCAGCCCTATACTAGCGGGGGGCTACAATGAGCAGTTCTTC
TRBJ1-1 TRBD1 . TRBV5-4 CASNDRVINTEAFF TGTGCCAGCAACGACAGGGTTATTAACACTGAAGCTTTCTTT
TRBJ1-2 . few TRBV12-3/TRBV12-4 CASSLQGYGYTF TGTGCCAGCAGTCTTCAGGGGTACGGCTACACCTTC
TRBJ1-1 . . TRBV10-2 CASRQTMNTEAFF TGCGCCAGCAGGCAAACTATGAACACTGAAGCTTTCTTT
TRBJ1-2 . . TRBV5-1 CASSRGQREYGYTF TGCGCCAGCAGCCGAGGACAGAGGGAATATGGCTACACCTTC
TRBJ1-1 TRBD1 . TRBV19 CASSLGQGLRGTEAFF TGTGCCAGTAGTCTCGGACAGGGGCTACGAGGGACTGAAGCTTTCTTT
TRBJ2-3 TRBD2 . TRBV4-2 CASSQTITSGGVQDTQYF TGTGCCAGCAGCCAAACCATCACTAGCGGGGGGGTCCAAGATACGCAGTATTTT
TRBJ2-7 TRBD1 . TRBV20-1 CSARTGNEQYF TGCAGTGCTAGGACAGGGAACGAGCAGTACTTC
TRBJ2-2 . . TRBV10-3 CAISDGQGIGELFF TGTGCCATCAGTGACGGCCAGGGGATCGGGGAGCTGTTTTTT
TRBJ1-2 . . TRBV27 CASSHGGVFGYTF TGTGCCAGCAGCCACGGGGGGGTTTTCGGCTACACCTTC
TRBJ2-1 TRBD1 few TRBV6-1 CASSEERTGSSYNEQFF TGTGCCAGCAGTGAAGAACGGACAGGGAGCTCCTACAATGAGCAGTTCTTC
TRBJ1-2 . . TRBV6-5 CASSSLGLNYGYTF TGTGCCAGCAGTTCCCTGGGGCTAAACTATGGCTACACCTTC
TRBJ1-5 TRBD1 . TRBV2 CASSEGPGGGYSNQPQHF TGTGCCAGCAGTGAAGGGCCAGGGGGAGGATATAGCAATCAGCCCCAGCATTTT
TRBJ2-5 TRBD2 . TRBV13 CASSLGGGAWETQYF TGTGCCAGCAGCTTAGGCGGGGGGGCCTGGGAGACCCAGTACTTC